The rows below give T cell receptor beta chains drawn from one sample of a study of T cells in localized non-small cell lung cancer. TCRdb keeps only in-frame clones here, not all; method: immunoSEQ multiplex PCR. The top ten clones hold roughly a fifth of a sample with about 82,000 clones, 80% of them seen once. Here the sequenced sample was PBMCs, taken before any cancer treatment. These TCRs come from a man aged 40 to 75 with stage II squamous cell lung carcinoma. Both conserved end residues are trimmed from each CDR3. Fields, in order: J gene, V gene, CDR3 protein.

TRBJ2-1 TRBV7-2 ASSDRRAYNEQF
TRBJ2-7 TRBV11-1 ASSLESEGTYEQY
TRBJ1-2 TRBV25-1 ASSERGQVYGYT
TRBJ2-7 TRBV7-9 ASSRGVAPSYEQY
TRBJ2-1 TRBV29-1 SVEGLEGTSSYNEQF
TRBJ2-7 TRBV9 ASSPGQGFYEQY
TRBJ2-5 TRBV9 ASSPRLAGGIRQETQY
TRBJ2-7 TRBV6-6 ASSYTPYHEQY
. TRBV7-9 ASSPSASGSYEQY
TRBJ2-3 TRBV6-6 ATGSGGGTDTQY
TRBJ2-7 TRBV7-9 ASSLVWAGNEQY
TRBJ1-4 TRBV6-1 ASSDRRGAGTNEKLF
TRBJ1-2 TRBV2 ASSELGSYGYT
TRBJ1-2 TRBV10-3 AISRDSYGYT
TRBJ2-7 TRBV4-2 ASSREGQGMSYEQY
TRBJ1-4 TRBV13 ASRKGLNEKLF
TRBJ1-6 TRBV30 AWRGWVSNSPLH
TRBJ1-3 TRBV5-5 ASSLGAATDGNTIY
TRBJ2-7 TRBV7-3 ASSLDRAPSYEQY
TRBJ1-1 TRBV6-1 ASKTMNTEAF
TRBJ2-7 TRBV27 ASSLKYGGGTPYEQY
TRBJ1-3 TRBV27 ASSPSTRDRTTGNTIY